This entry lists 3 T cell receptor beta chains sequenced from one sample in a study of regulatory T cells in long-lasting Graves disease. TCR beta libraries were built with iRepertoire HTBI primers and Arm-PCR of CDR3 regions. MiXCR, run by TCRdb on the multiplex PCR reads, gives a single entry per CDR3 protein. Among some 370,000 distinct CDR3 sequences listed, roughly 20% were seen once. Time point: persistent/refractory GD, antithyroid drugs over 5 years with positive TRAb. Preparation of the TCR library used RNA extracted from PBMCs. Sequences were derived from peripheral blood mononuclear cells (PBMCs), sampled when the disease was refractory, from a patient treated with antithyroid drugs. Receptor source: a female donor with Graves disease.

This clonotype was counted a few times. V gene TRBV27 combines with J gene TRBJ1-2; unclear D gene. CDR3 length equals 15 residues. CDR1 is MNHEY, CDR2 SMNVEV, per germline (reference sequence). V lost 6 bases and J lost 0, with 14 bases in between. CDR3 DNA: TGTGCCAGCAGCCCCCTGGGCGGATCTAACTATGGCTACACCTTC. As protein: CASSPLGGSNYGYTF.

The table lists this clonotype with many counts. The rearrangement links TRBV12-3 or TRBV12-4 to TRBJ2-7; 12 bases align to TRBD2. Trimming at V came to 6 bases and at J to 4 bases, leaving 7 bases not matched to a gene. The CDR3 has 15 residues. The CDR3 spells CASRPGLAGRYEQYF. CDR3 nucleotide sequence: TGTGCCAGCAGGCCCGGACTAGCGGGACGTTACGAGCAGTACTTC.

This clonotype appeared many times. V and J are TRBV28 and TRBJ1-4; TRBD1 is a possible D gene (5 bases). The germline CDR1 and CDR2 sequences are MDHEN and SYDVKM. This CDR3 is built from 16 residues. Deletions cut 3 bases from V and 7 bases from J, with 18 bases between. In DNA form, the CDR3 reads TGTGCCAGCAGTTTCCTGGGAGGGCCGGGGGGTGAAAAACTGTTTTTT. Its translation: CASSFLGGPGGEKLFF.